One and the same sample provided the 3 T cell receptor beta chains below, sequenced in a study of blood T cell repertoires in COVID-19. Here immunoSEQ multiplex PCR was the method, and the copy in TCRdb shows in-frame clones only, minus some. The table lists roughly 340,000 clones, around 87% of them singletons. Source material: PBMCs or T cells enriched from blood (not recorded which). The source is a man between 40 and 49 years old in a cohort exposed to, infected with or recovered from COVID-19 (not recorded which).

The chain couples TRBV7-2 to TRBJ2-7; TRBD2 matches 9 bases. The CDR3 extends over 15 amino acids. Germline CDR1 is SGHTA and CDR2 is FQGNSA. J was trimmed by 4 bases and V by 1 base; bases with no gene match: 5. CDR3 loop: CASSLEGGRGYEQYF. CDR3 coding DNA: TGTGCCAGCAGCTTAGAGGGCGGGAGGGGATACGAGCAGTACTTC.

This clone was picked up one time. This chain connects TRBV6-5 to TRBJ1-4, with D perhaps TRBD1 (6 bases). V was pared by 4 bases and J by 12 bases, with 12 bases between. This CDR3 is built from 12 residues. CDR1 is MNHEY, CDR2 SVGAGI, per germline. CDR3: CASSFRGGELFF. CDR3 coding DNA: TGTGCCAGCAGTTTCAGGGGCGGTGAACTGTTTTTT.

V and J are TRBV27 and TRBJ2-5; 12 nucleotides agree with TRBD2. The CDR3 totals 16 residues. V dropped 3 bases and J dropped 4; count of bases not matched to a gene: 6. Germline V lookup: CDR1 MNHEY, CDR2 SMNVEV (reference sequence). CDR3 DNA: TGTGCCAGCAGTTTCCTCCTAGCGGGAGGGCGAGAGACCCAGTACTTC. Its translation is CASSFLLAGGRETQYF.